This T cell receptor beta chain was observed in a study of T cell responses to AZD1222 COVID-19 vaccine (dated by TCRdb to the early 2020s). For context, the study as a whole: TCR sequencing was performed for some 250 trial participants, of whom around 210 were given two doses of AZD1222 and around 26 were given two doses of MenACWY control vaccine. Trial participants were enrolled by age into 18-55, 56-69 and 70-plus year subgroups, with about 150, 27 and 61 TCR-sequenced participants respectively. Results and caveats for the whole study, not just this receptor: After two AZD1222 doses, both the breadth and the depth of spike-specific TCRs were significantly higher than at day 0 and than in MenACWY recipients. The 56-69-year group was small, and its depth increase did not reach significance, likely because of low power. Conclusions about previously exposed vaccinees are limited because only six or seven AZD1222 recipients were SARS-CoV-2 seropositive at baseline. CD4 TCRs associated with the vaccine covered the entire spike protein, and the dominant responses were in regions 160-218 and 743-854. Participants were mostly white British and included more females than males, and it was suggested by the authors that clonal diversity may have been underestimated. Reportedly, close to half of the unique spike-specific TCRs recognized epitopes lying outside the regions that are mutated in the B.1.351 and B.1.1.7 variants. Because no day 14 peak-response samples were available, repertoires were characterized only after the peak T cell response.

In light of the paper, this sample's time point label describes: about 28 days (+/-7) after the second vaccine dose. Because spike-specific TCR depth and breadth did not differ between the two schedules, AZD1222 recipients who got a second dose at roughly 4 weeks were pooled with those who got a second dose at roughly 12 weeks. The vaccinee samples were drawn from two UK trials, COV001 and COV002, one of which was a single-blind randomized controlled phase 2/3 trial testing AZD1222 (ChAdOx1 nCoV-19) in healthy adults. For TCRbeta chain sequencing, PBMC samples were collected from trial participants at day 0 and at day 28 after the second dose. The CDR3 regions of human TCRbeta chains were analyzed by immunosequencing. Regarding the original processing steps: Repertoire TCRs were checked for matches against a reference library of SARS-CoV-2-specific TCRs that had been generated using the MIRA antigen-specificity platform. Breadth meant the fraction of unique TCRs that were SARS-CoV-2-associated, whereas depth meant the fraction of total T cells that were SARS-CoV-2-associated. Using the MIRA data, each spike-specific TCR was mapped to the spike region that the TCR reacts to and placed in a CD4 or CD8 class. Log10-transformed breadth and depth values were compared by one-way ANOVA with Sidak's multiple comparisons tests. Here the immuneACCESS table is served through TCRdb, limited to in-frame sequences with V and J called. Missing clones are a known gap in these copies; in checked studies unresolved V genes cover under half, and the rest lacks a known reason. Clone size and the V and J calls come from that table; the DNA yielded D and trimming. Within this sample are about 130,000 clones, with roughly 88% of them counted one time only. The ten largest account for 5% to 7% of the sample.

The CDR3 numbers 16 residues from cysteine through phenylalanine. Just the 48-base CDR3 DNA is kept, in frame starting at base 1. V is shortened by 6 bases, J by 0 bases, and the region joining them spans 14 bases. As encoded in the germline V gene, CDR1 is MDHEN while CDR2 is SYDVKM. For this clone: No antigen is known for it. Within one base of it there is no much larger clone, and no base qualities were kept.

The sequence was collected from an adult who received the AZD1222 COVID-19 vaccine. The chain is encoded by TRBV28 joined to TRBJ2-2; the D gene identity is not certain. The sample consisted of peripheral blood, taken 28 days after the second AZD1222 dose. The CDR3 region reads CASSPGSLANTGELFF. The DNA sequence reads TGTGCCAGCAGCCCCGGGTCACTGGCGAACACCGGGGAGCTGTTTTTT.